This TCR beta chain originates from a study of metastatic and nonmetastatic thyroid tumors. Turning to the study itself: Comparison of repertoires was carried out across blood and tumor or nodule tissue from malignant and benign thyroid patients.

No patient received treatment before thyroid surgery. This clone was picked up many times. This same CDR3 is encoded by further DNA sequences in the sample. TCRdb recomputed clones from the PCR reads via MiXCR. The table shows 35,000 to 50,000 clones, with 19% occurring only once. Trimming cost V 2 bases and J 0 bases, with 14 bases left between them. Germline lookup yields CDR1 SGHDT and CDR2 YYEEEE. The CDR3 runs to 16 residues. The gene calls are TRBV5-6 and TRBJ2-5, with D perhaps TRBD2 (5 bases). The sequence was collected from a female donor with papillary thyroid cancer or a benign thyroid nodule (not recorded which). Some clones in this sample may be carry-over from other donors' samples. The source material was blood. In DNA form, the CDR3 reads TGTGCCAGCAGCTTAGAAGCGGAGCTAAACCAAGAGACCCAGTACTTC. This gives the protein CASSLEAELNQETQYF.